The 22 T cell receptor beta chains presented below share a single source sample, sequenced in a study of blood T cell repertoires in COVID-19. Only in-frame clones appear in the TCRdb table, and some are missing; sequencing was by immunoSEQ multiplex PCR. The sample contains a few hundred thousand clones, about 87% of which appear only once. The sample taken for sequencing was peripheral blood. The receptor set was obtained from a woman aged 45-65 years with COVID-19, enrolled during active disease.

This sequence joins TRBV19 and TRBJ1-1; no clear D. There are 14 residues in the CDR3. CDR1 and CDR2 (germline): LNHDA, SQIVND (reference sequence). V lost 5 bases, J lost 4 bases, and 14 bases lay in between. Here the CDR3 DNA reads TGTGCCAGTAGTCCCTTGCGGTCGGCCACTGAAGCTTTCTTT. Residues: CASSPLRSATEAFF.

The rearrangement links TRBV7-6 to TRBJ2-5, with 8 bases matching TRBD1. CDR3 length: 16 amino acids. CDR1 SGHVS and CDR2 FNYEAQ come from the germline V gene. V lost 4 bases, J lost 1 base, and 8 bases stayed unmatched. CDR3 coding DNA: TGTGCCAGCAGCTCCTGGACAGGGATCATCCAAGAGACCCAGTACTTC. As protein: CASSSWTGIIQETQYF.

The chain combines TRBV4-1 with TRBJ2-5; possibly TRBD1 for D (5 bases). The V and J ends lost 0 bases and 0 bases respectively, with 11 bases between them. The length of the CDR3 is 16 residues. Germline assignment: CDR1 MGHRA and CDR2 YSYEKL. The CDR3 DNA follows: TGCGCCAGCAGCCAAGATCAAACAGGCTACCAAGAGACCCAGTACTTC. This encodes CASSQDQTGYQETQYF.

This sequence joins TRBV2 and TRBJ1-6; D call uncertain. Trimming pared 1 base from V and 0 bases from J, leaving 7 bases between. Per the germline V gene, CDR1 is SNHLY and CDR2 is FYNNEI. CDR3 length: 16 residues. The CDR3 DNA is TGTGCCAGCAGTGAAGACCGGAGCTCCTATAATTCACCCCTCCACTTT. Its translation is CASSEDRSSYNSPLHF.

CDR3 in amino acids: CASSTRQGGETQYF. CDR3 sequence (DNA): TGTGCCAGTAGTACTAGACAGGGTGGAGAGACCCAGTACTTC. The chain uses TRBV19 and TRBJ2-5, with 7 bases aligning to TRBD1. Germline loops: CDR1 LNHDA, CDR2 SQIVND (reference sequence). V was pared by 4 bases and J by 4 bases, with 6 bases of the junction left unmatched. There are 14 residues in the CDR3.

V and J are TRBV5-1 and TRBJ2-1, with TRBD2 identical over 8 bases. In germline, CDR1 is SGHRS, CDR2 YFSETQ. The trim removed 3 bases at V and 7 bases at J, leaving 12 bases unmatched. The CDR3 is 16 residues long. The CDR3 spells CASSSTSGTSKNEQFF. DNA for the CDR3: TGCGCCAGCAGCTCAACCTCCGGGACTAGTAAGAATGAGCAGTTCTTC.

The chain recombines TRBV6-5 with TRBJ2-1; perhaps TRBD1 as D (6 bases). Germline V gene data show CDR1 as MNHEY and CDR2 as SVGAGI. Trimming pared 0 bases from V and 4 bases from J, leaving 10 bases between. The length of the CDR3 is 15 residues. The CDR3 DNA reads as TGTGCCAGCAGTTACTCGATTACAGGGTACAATGAGCAGTTCTTC. Its translation is CASSYSITGYNEQFF.

This chain links TRBV11-3 with TRBJ2-3, with 8 nucleotides matching TRBD2. CDR3 size: 17 residues. Germline loops: CDR1 SGHNT, CDR2 YENEEA. V shed 5 bases, J shed 4 bases, and the junction held 14 bases outside the gene matches. CDR3 protein: CASSPRGSGTWADTQYF. CDR3 DNA sequence: TGTGCCAGCAGCCCCCGTGGTAGCGGGACCTGGGCAGATACGCAGTATTTT.

This clone was counted a single time. The chain is built from TRBV7-2 and TRBJ2-1; weak D call: TRBD2 (5 bases). Germline V gene sequence: CDR1 SGHTA, CDR2 FQGNSA. The CDR3 runs 15 residues. Trimming left V 1 base short and J 3 bases short, with 10 bases between. CDR3 protein: CASSLGSTSYNEQFF. For the CDR3, the DNA is TGTGCCAGCAGCTTAGGATCCACTAGCTACAATGAGCAGTTCTTC.

J is TRBJ2-7 and V is TRBV5-5; 8 bases align to TRBD1. The V and J ends lost 2 bases and 3 bases, in that order; junction bases with no gene match: 4. Looked up from germline, CDR1 is SGHKS and CDR2 is YYEKEE (reference sequence). This CDR3 has 14 amino acids. Written as DNA, the CDR3 is TGTGCCAGCAGCTTTGGGACAGGAGTCTACGAGCAGTACTTC. It is translated as CASSFGTGVYEQYF. Filled out from reference TRBV5-5 and TRBJ2-7, the complete variable domain reads DAGVTQSPTHLIKTRGQQVTLRCSPISGHKSVSWYQQVLGQGPQFIFQYYEKEERGRGNFPDRFSARQFPNYSSELNVNALLLGDSALYLCASSFGTGVYEQYFGPGTRLTVT.

The chain has TRBV20-1 and TRBJ1-2; the D gene is possibly TRBD1 (5 bases). The germline V gene encodes CDR1 DFQATT and CDR2 SNEGSKA (reference sequence). V was trimmed by 4 bases and J by 8 bases, leaving 23 bases between them. The CDR3 spans 15 residues. The CDR3 is CSAIEGNSGIWGYTF. In DNA, the CDR3 is TGCAGTGCTATTGAGGGGAATAGCGGGATTTGGGGCTACACCTTC.

This sequence joins TRBV19 and TRBJ2-5, with 8 bases fitting TRBD2. The V gene end was trimmed by 5 bases and the J gene end by 2 bases; junction bases not matched to a gene: 10. The CDR3 is 16 residues long. Germline lookup yields CDR1 LNHDA and CDR2 SQIVND (reference sequence). The CDR3 loop is CASSPERVAGQETQYF. As DNA, the CDR3 is TGTGCCAGTAGTCCCGAAAGGGTAGCGGGGCAAGAGACCCAGTACTTC.

The rearrangement joins TRBV18 to TRBJ2-1; D is undetermined. The CDR3 covers 13 residues. Deletions cut 6 bases from V and 4 bases from J, with 10 bases between. The germline gives CDR1 KGHSH, CDR2 LQKENI. The CDR3 nucleotides are TGTGCCAGCTCTCCCACAGAGTACAATGAGCAGTTCTTC. Residues: CASSPTEYNEQFF. The complete variable domain, with remaining parts taken from reference TRBV18 and TRBJ2-1, reads NAGVMQNPRHLVRRRGQEARLRCSPMKGHSHVYWYRQLPEEGLKFMVYLQKENIIDESGMPKERFSAEFPKEGPSILRIQQVVRGDSAAYFCASSPTEYNEQFFGPGTRLTVL.

The chain is built from TRBV9 and TRBJ2-7; D not resolved. Trimming cost V 1 base and J 2 bases, with 10 bases left between them. The CDR3 extends over 14 amino acids. CDR1 is SGDLS, CDR2 YYNGEE, per germline. The CDR3 here is CASSVSPDTYEQYF. The CDR3 DNA reads TGTGCCAGCAGCGTATCCCCTGACACCTACGAGCAGTACTTC. Based on the CDR3 plus reference TRBV9 and TRBJ2-7, the full variable domain is DSGVTQTPKHLITATGQRVTLRCSPRSGDLSVYWYQQSLDQGLQFLIQYYNGEERAKGNILERFSAQQFPDLHSELNLSSLELGDSALYFCASSVSPDTYEQYFGPGTRLTVT.

V and J are TRBV18 and TRBJ2-5; D is possibly TRBD1 (5 bases). V shed 4 bases and J shed 3 bases, with 9 bases lying between them. Germline V gene data show CDR1 as KGHSH and CDR2 as LQKENI. This CDR3 comprises 13 residues. CDR3 residues: CASSRSTEETQYF. In DNA form, the CDR3 reads TGTGCCAGCTCACGCTCGACAGAAGAGACCCAGTACTTC.

The chain has TRBV6-4 and TRBJ1-1, with a possible D match to TRBD1 (6 bases). Germline CDR1 reads MRHNA; CDR2 reads SNTAGT. The CDR3 is made up of 15 amino acids. V was shortened by 4 bases and J by 3 bases, with 15 bases between the two germline ends. The chain's CDR3 is CASSANGGQYTEAFF. CDR3 nucleotide sequence: TGTGCCAGCAGTGCCAACGGGGGGCAGTACACTGAAGCTTTCTTT.

This chain joins TRBV7-3 and TRBJ2-2; TRBD2 might be the D (6 bases). The CDR3 sequence is 18 residues long. Germline V gene lookup returns CDR1 SGHTA and CDR2 FQGTGA. V was shortened by 2 bases and J by 1 base, with 17 bases between the two germline ends. CDR3 residues: CASSLLVGGFQNTGELFF. The CDR3 coding sequence is TGTGCCAGCAGCTTACTAGTCGGGGGTTTTCAGAACACCGGGGAGCTGTTTTTT.

The chain joins TRBV4-2 to TRBJ2-7; 8 nucleotides agree with TRBD2. This CDR3 is 17 amino acids long. The trim removed 0 bases at V and 0 bases at J, leaving 7 bases unmatched. Germline V gives CDR1 LGHNA, CDR2 YNFKEQ. CDR3 loop: CASSQEIGLAYSYEQYF. The CDR3 DNA follows: TGTGCCAGCAGCCAAGAAATAGGACTAGCCTACTCCTACGAGCAGTACTTC.

The DNA for the CDR3 is TGTGCCAGCAGCTTAGGGCTGCGGGAGAGGGAGGAGACCCAGTACTTC. Amino acids: CASSLGLREREETQYF. The gene calls are TRBV7-2 and TRBJ2-5; 7 bases are shared with TRBD2. Germline V gene sequence: CDR1 SGHTA, CDR2 FQGNSA. The CDR3 is made up of 16 amino acids. J lost 5 bases, V lost 1 base, and 10 bases had no gene match.

The chain recombines TRBV7-6 with TRBJ2-7; D not certain. V lost 1 base to trimming and J lost 4 bases, with 14 bases between them. The length of the CDR3 is 15 residues. Per germline, CDR1 SGHVS and CDR2 FNYEAQ. The CDR3, as DNA: TGTGCCAGCAGCTTAGAGTCCGGAGACGGGTACGAGCAGTACTTC. This encodes CASSLESGDGYEQYF.

This chain connects TRBV18 to TRBJ2-5; 9 bases line up with TRBD2. This CDR3 is built from 14 residues. Trimming took 0 bases from V and 5 from J; bases not matched to a gene: 1. Per the germline V gene, CDR1 is KGHSH and CDR2 is LQKENI. The CDR3 sequence is CASSPPAGGETQYF. CDR3 bases: TGTGCCAGCTCACCACCGGCGGGAGGGGAGACCCAGTACTTC.

The chain uses TRBV7-9 and TRBJ1-3, with D uncertain. The length of the CDR3 is 17 residues. V was shortened by 3 bases and J by 3 bases, with 18 bases between the two germline ends. Germline CDR1 reads SEHNR; CDR2 reads FQNEAQ (reference sequence). This CDR3 reads CASSFIIAGSGGNTIYF. CDR3 in DNA: TGTGCCAGCAGCTTTATCATAGCCGGATCGGGTGGAAACACCATATATTTT.